This entry describes one T cell receptor (beta chain). These data originate in a study of T cells in Graves' hyperthyroidism and ophthalmopathy. Whole-study context: Peripheral blood was obtained at initial diagnosis, preceding any treatment.

This CDR3 has 14 amino acids. The V gene lost 2 bases and the J gene lost 2 bases, with 10 bases spanning the gap. Germline-derived CDR1 and CDR2 are KGHSH and LQKENI. Lactation, pregnancy, other autoimmune disease or uncontrolled infection led to exclusion of patients. For the diagnoses, clinical symptoms, serum thyroxine and TRAb, thyroid ultrasound and orbital computed tomography were used. RNA transcripts yielded amplified TCR beta CDR3 regions. The HTBI primer set served for first-round RT-PCR of the TCR CDR3. TCRdb fed the multiplex PCR reads into MiXCR, producing one record per CDR3 protein. Among 400,000 to 550,000 distinct CDR3 sequences listed, around a quarter were seen once.

This clonotype originated in a woman aged 30 to 39 with Graves' ophthalmopathy. V gene TRBV18 combines with J gene TRBJ2-7; no firm D call. The sample was blood. The CDR3 region has the DNA TGTGCCAGCTCACCAGAAGGGAATGCCTACGAGCAGTACTTC. This gives the protein CASSPEGNAYEQYF.